This entry lists 17 T cell receptor beta chains sequenced from one sample in a study of blood T cell repertoires in COVID-19. The repertoire was sequenced with immunoSEQ multiplex PCR; TCRdb's copy has only in-frame clones and lacks some. The data show a few hundred thousand clones, roughly 85% seen once. The specimen sequenced was peripheral blood. The receptors shown here come from a man in his fifties or sixties with active or convalescent COVID-19.

The J gene is TRBJ2-6, the V gene TRBV3-1 (or the pseudogene TRBV3-2); 12 positions match TRBD1. Looked up from germline, CDR1 is LGHDT and CDR2 is YNNKEL (reference sequence). This CDR3 has 18 residues. The V gene end was trimmed by 4 bases and the J gene end by 2 bases; junction bases not matched to a gene: 6. CDR3: CASSPYRDRGPGANVLTF. The CDR3 region has the DNA TGTGCCAGCAGCCCGTATCGGGACAGGGGGCCTGGGGCCAACGTCCTGACTTTC.

The CDR3 DNA reads as TGTGCCAGCAGTTACTCACCAGGGGGCCAAGATACGCAGTATTTT. This translates into CASSYSPGGQDTQYF. The rearrangement links TRBV6-5 to TRBJ2-3, with TRBD1 matching 8 bases. Germline CDR1 reads MNHEY; CDR2 reads SVGAGI. V was pared by 0 bases and J by 5 bases, with 4 bases of the junction left unmatched. This CDR3 has 15 residues.

The chain combines TRBV4-1 with TRBJ2-3; D gene uncertain. The CDR3 loop spans 14 amino acids. CDR1 MGHRA and CDR2 YSYEKL come from the germline V gene. Trimming took off 1 base at V and 4 bases at J, with 9 bases between the two ends. The CDR3 reads CASSQGKPPDTQYF. In DNA form, the CDR3 reads TGCGCCAGCAGCCAAGGAAAGCCCCCAGATACGCAGTATTTT.

The rearrangement links TRBV5-4 to TRBJ2-4, with a tentative D call TRBD2 (5 bases). Between the trimmed V and J ends, which lost 2 bases and 0 bases, there was a span of 18 bases. Germline V lookup: CDR1 SGHNT, CDR2 YYREEE (reference sequence). The CDR3 length is 18 residues. Written as DNA, the CDR3 is TGTGCCAGCAGCTTAAGCGGCGGTAGAAGCGTAGCCAAAAACATTCAGTACTTC. This gives the protein CASSLSGGRSVAKNIQYF.

V usage is TRBV19 and J usage is TRBJ1-2; the D is unclear. There are 17 residues in the CDR3. The germline gives CDR1 LNHDA, CDR2 SQIVND (reference sequence). V was shortened by 3 bases and J by 0 bases, with 17 bases between the two germline ends. CDR3 DNA sequence: TGTGCCAGTAGTATGGGAGGGCGTCCGGCAGCTAACTATGGCTACACCTTC. Protein product: CASSMGGRPAANYGYTF. The whole variable domain, filled in from reference TRBV19 and TRBJ1-2, reads DGGITQSPKYLFRKEGQNVTLSCEQNLNHDAMYWYRQDPGQGLRLIYYSQIVNDFQKGDIAEGYSVSREKKESFPLTVTSAQKNPTAFYLCASSMGGRPAANYGYTFGSGTRLTVV.

The chain carries TRBV7-9 and TRBJ2-1, with TRBD2 matching 8 bases. The CDR3 has 16 amino acids. Trimming took 2 bases from V and 10 from J; bases not matched to a gene: 13. CDR1 is SEHNR and CDR2 is FQNEAQ in the germline V gene (reference sequence). CDR3 protein: CASSLSRQAGVGEQFF. In nucleotides, the CDR3 is TGTGCCAGCAGCTTAAGCAGGCAAGCGGGAGTGGGCGAGCAGTTCTTC.

This clone was observed a handful of times. The chain uses TRBV6-5 and TRBJ1-6, with D unclear. Between the trimmed V and J ends, which lost 7 bases and 7 bases, there was a span of 17 bases. The CDR3 totals 15 residues. Looked up from germline, CDR1 is MNHEY and CDR2 is SVGAGI. CDR3 region: CASKTDGSPNSPLHF. The CDR3, as DNA: TGTGCCAGCAAGACCGACGGTAGCCCGAATTCACCCCTCCACTTT.

The chain's CDR3 is CASSWGGRSTDTQYF. The CDR3 nucleotides read TGCGCCAGCAGCTGGGGGGGCAGGAGCACAGATACGCAGTATTTT. The J gene is TRBJ2-3, the V gene TRBV5-1; weak D call: TRBD2 (7 bases). V shed 3 bases and J shed 0 bases, with 11 bases lying between them. CDR1 is SGHRS and CDR2 is YFSETQ in the germline V gene. The CDR3 extends over 15 amino acids.

The chain recombines TRBV27 with TRBJ1-6; the D is unclear. V was trimmed by 4 bases and J by 5 bases, leaving 12 bases between them. Germline loops: CDR1 MNHEY, CDR2 SMNVEV (reference sequence). The CDR3 runs to 15 residues. CDR3 coding DNA: TGTGCCAGCAGTTCGCGCGGCCGGGATAATTCACCCCTCCACTTT. Its translation is CASSSRGRDNSPLHF.

The chain carries TRBV7-8 and TRBJ2-1, with D possibly being TRBD2 (6 bases). The CDR3 consists of 15 residues. Germline loops: CDR1 SGHVS, CDR2 FQNEAQ. V dropped 2 bases and J dropped 4 bases, with 12 bases sitting between them. The CDR3 coding sequence is TGTGCCAGCAGCTTATCGGCGGGATCTTACAATGAGCAGTTCTTC. Translated: CASSLSAGSYNEQFF.

The rearrangement links TRBV6-5 to TRBJ1-1; the match to TRBD1 covers 11 bases. The CDR3 contains 15 residues. J gave up 1 base and V 6 bases, and 4 bases lay outside the gene matches. Germline V gene sequence: CDR1 MNHEY, CDR2 SVGAGI. CDR3 DNA sequence: TGTGCCAGCAGGGACAGGGGGCGAGGGAACACTGAAGCTTTCTTT. Its translation: CASRDRGRGNTEAFF.

The count of this clone is one. This chain joins TRBV3-1 (or the pseudogene TRBV3-2) and TRBJ2-5, with 8 nucleotides matching TRBD2. CDR1 LGHDT and CDR2 YNNKEL come from the germline V gene (reference sequence). This CDR3 has 21 amino acids. The junction had 28 bases not matched to a gene; V was cut back by 5 bases and J by 5 bases. The CDR3 is CASSDLPGGPVVPSSLETQYF. The CDR3 DNA is TGTGCCAGCAGCGATTTACCGGGAGGGCCTGTGGTCCCCTCAAGCTTGGAGACCCAGTACTTC.

This chain uses TRBV7-9 with TRBJ2-4; 10 nucleotides align to TRBD1. The V gene's germline CDR1 is SEHNR and CDR2 FQNEAQ (reference sequence). This CDR3 comprises 16 residues. Losses at the gene ends were 5 bases for V and 6 bases for J; bases not matched to a gene: 10. The CDR3 here is CASSQTGGSPLNIQYF. The CDR3 region has the DNA TGTGCCAGCAGCCAGACAGGGGGCTCGCCCTTAAACATTCAGTACTTC.

Note on this clone: At one end the junction does not follow the germline gene, possibly because of a read error. The CDR3 is CATSRGWVQGKAIF. CDR3 sequence (DNA): TGTGCCACCAGCAGGGGATGGGTTCAGGGTAAGGCGATCTTC. The J gene is TRBJ2-1, the V gene TRBV15; possibly TRBD1 for D (5 bases). The V gene's germline CDR1 is LNHNV and CDR2 YYDKDF (reference sequence). The CDR3 is 14 residues long.

The chain joins TRBV7-8 to TRBJ1-1; D gene uncertain. Germline CDR1 and CDR2: SGHVS and FQNEAQ. Between the trimmed V and J ends, which lost 3 bases and 4 bases, there was a span of 9 bases. The CDR3 runs 13 residues. As DNA, the CDR3 is TGTGCCAGCAGCTTTGAGGTCTCCACTGAAGCTTTCTTT. Residues: CASSFEVSTEAFF.

This clone was found a few times. The chain's CDR3 is CASSFSGRFEAFF. Here the CDR3 DNA reads TGTGCCAGCAGTTTTTCCGGCAGGTTCGAGGCTTTCTTT. The chain joins TRBV13 to TRBJ1-1; D unclear. The CDR3 has 13 amino acids. Germline CDR1 is PRHDT and CDR2 is FYEKMQ (reference sequence). The V end lost 6 bases, the J end lost 11 bases, and 19 bases lay between the germline ends.

The V and J genes are TRBV24-1 and TRBJ2-7, with TRBD1 matching over 9 bases. This CDR3 has 16 residues. V was pared by 4 bases and J by 4 bases, with 10 bases of the junction left unmatched. From germline, CDR1 is KGHDR and CDR2 SFDVKD. CDR3 region: CATSEPDRGPGYEQYF. The CDR3 nucleotides read TGTGCCACCAGTGAGCCGGACAGGGGCCCCGGGTACGAGCAGTACTTC.